These T cell receptor beta chains were read from a single sample in a study of identical twins. TCRdb independently ran MiXCR on the 5' RACE reads; one entry per CDR3 protein. The repertoire holds some 500,000 distinct CDR3 sequences, with approximately 9.6% as singletons. These same data were also listed under a study on yellow fever vaccine responses in identical twins.

The sequenced material came from PBMCs. These receptors originate from a woman between 18 and 29 years old in good health. CDR3s include the opening cysteine and the closing phenylalanine or tryptophan. D genes are given only for firm matches. Expanded clones get a size class; other rows say once, few or many, or leave the size out.

size	D	J	V	CDR3	DNA
many	TRBD1	TRBJ1-2	TRBV12-3/TRBV12-4	CASSASGTGVYGYTF	TGTGCCAGCAGTGCTTCCGGGACAGGGGTTTACGGCTACACCTTC
many	.	TRBJ2-2	TRBV29-1	CSVDGSGELFF	TGCAGCGTTGATGGTTCCGGGGAGCTGTTTTTT
many	.	TRBJ2-7	TRBV7-2	CASSTNRVSEQYF	TGTGCCAGCAGCACAAACAGAGTTTCTGAGCAGTACTTC
many	.	TRBJ2-7	TRBV5-6	CASSLVLAPYEQYF	TGTGCCAGCAGCTTAGTTCTGGCACCCTACGAGCAGTACTTC
.	TRBD2	TRBJ2-7	TRBV7-2	CASSLAAGEREQYF	TGTGCCAGCAGCTTAGCGGCGGGAGAGCGGGAGCAGTACTTC
.	.	TRBJ2-2	TRBV5-1	CASSEDQPGELFF	TGCGCCAGCAGCGAGGACCAACCCGGGGAGCTGTTTTTT
many	.	TRBJ1-1	TRBV6-2/TRBV6-3	CASKFKLNTEAFF	TGTGCCAGCAAGTTCAAGCTGAACACTGAAGCTTTCTTT
.	TRBD1	TRBJ1-1	TRBV7-9	CASSYNPGQMNTEAFF	TGTGCCAGCAGCTATAACCCGGGACAGATGAACACTGAAGCTTTCTTT
many	.	TRBJ2-6	TRBV29-1	CSVDGGANVLTF	TGCAGCGTTGATGGCGGGGCCAACGTCCTGACTTTC
.	.	TRBJ2-1	TRBV5-1	CASSQVWVYNEQFF	TGCGCCAGCAGCCAAGTATGGGTCTACAATGAGCAGTTCTTC
.	TRBD2	TRBJ2-1	TRBV12-3/TRBV12-4	CASTYPLGGGSSYNEQFF	TGTGCCAGCACTTACCCATTGGGGGGAGGGAGCTCCTACAATGAGCAGTTCTTC
.	TRBD1	TRBJ2-3	TRBV11-2	CASRKPGQGIDTQYF	TGTGCCAGCAGAAAACCGGGACAGGGGATAGATACGCAGTATTTT
.	TRBD2	TRBJ2-1	TRBV7-9	CASSLRQLAGGMNEQFF	TGTGCCAGCAGTCTAAGACAACTAGCGGGGGGGATGAATGAGCAGTTCTTC
.	.	TRBJ2-7	TRBV24-1	CATSDSGASYEQYF	TGTGCCACCAGTGATTCTGGGGCCTCCTACGAGCAGTACTTC
few	.	TRBJ2-5	TRBV6-1	CASPDQYQETQYF	TGTGCCAGCCCTGACCAGTACCAAGAGACCCAGTACTTC
few	.	TRBJ2-1	TRBV28	CAAIPAGTKGNEQFF	TGTGCCGCGATCCCCGCCGGGACAAAAGGCAATGAGCAGTTCTTC
.	.	TRBJ1-5	TRBV6-5	CASRLRDSNQPQHF	TGTGCCAGCAGATTACGGGACAGCAATCAGCCCCAGCATTTT
many	.	TRBJ2-7	TRBV7-2	CASSSYGGLTYEQYF	TGTGCCAGCAGCTCATATGGCGGGCTAACCTACGAGCAGTACTTC
many	TRBD1	TRBJ1-5	TRBV7-1	CASSPPCPSRGFTYSNQPQHF	TGTGCCAGCAGCCCCCCATGCCCGAGCAGGGGGTTTACATATAGCAATCAGCCCCAGCATTTT
few	.	TRBJ2-1	TRBV20-1	CSARDRGSSYNEQFF	TGCAGTGCTAGAGATCGCGGAAGCTCCTACAATGAGCAGTTCTTC
many	TRBD2	TRBJ2-2	TRBV15	CATSRGTSIVGELFF	TGTGCCACCAGCAGAGGGACTAGTATTGTCGGGGAGCTGTTTTTT
.	.	TRBJ1-3	TRBV12-3/TRBV12-4	CASSSFVGSSSSGNTIYF	TGTGCCAGCAGTTCCTTTGTGGGCAGTTCTAGCTCTGGAAACACCATATATTTT
many	.	TRBJ2-1	TRBV20-1	CSARTSLPYNEQFF	TGCAGTGCCCGTACCAGCCTCCCTTACAATGAGCAGTTCTTC
few	.	TRBJ2-2	TRBV6-4	CASNGYKGPGELFF	TGTGCCAGCAATGGATATAAGGGCCCCGGGGAGCTGTTTTTT
many	TRBD2	TRBJ2-7	TRBV6-5	CASSASSGGFYEQYF	TGTGCCAGCAGTGCGTCTAGCGGGGGCTTCTACGAGCAGTACTTC
.	TRBD1	TRBJ1-1	TRBV6-2/TRBV6-3	CASSRGQGQAFF	TGTGCCAGCAGCAGAGGACAGGGGCAAGCTTTCTTT
.	.	TRBJ2-5	TRBV29-1	CSVEGQEETQYF	TGCAGCGTTGAAGGACAGGAAGAGACCCAGTACTTC
.	.	TRBJ2-5	TRBV6-5	CASSYDMRGPTLQETQYF	TGTGCCAGCAGTTACGATATGCGGGGGCCAACCCTCCAAGAGACCCAGTACTTC
many	.	TRBJ2-2	TRBV10-3	CAISDAPGSNTGELFF	TGTGCCATCAGTGACGCTCCGGGATCGAACACCGGGGAGCTGTTTTTT
many	.	TRBJ2-7	TRBV10-3	CATGTAGYEQYF	TGTGCCACGGGGACAGCGGGCTACGAGCAGTACTTC
.	.	TRBJ2-7	TRBV25-1	CASSELGGGPYEQYF	TGTGCCAGCAGTGAATTAGGCGGGGGCCCGTACGAGCAGTACTTC
.	.	TRBJ2-5	TRBV27	CASSFWGNRGETQYF	TGTGCCAGCAGTTTTTGGGGCAACAGAGGGGAGACCCAGTACTTC
.	.	TRBJ2-3	TRBV6-1	CASSIGVLSTDTQYF	TGTGCCAGCAGTATAGGAGTACTTAGCACAGATACGCAGTATTTT
many	TRBD1	TRBJ2-5	TRBV2	CASSPLGQGAETQYF	TGTGCCAGCAGTCCCCTGGGACAGGGCGCAGAGACCCAGTACTTC
.	TRBD1	TRBJ2-7	TRBV27	CASSLSRGQSFYEQYF	TGTGCCAGCAGTTTATCGAGGGGACAGAGTTTTTACGAGCAGTACTTC
few	.	TRBJ2-7	TRBV3-1	CASSQERDWSSYEQYF	TGTGCCAGCAGCCAAGAGCGGGATTGGAGCTCCTACGAGCAGTACTTC
few	.	TRBJ2-5	TRBV7-9	CASSLEVIQETQYF	TGTGCCAGCAGCTTAGAAGTTATCCAAGAGACCCAGTACTTC
.	.	TRBJ2-3	TRBV4-1	CASSQVDRVLDTQYF	TGCGCCAGCAGCCAAGTTGACCGGGTGCTGGATACGCAGTATTTT
many	TRBD1	TRBJ1-1	TRBV12-3/TRBV12-4	CASSRQGGGTEAFF	TGTGCCAGCAGCCGACAGGGCGGGGGCACTGAAGCTTTCTTT
few	.	TRBJ2-1	TRBV10-2	CASSEPVAEKSYNEQFF	TGCGCCAGCAGCGAACCCGTAGCGGAAAAATCCTACAATGAGCAGTTCTTC
.	TRBD2	TRBJ2-3	TRBV7-6	CASSLVGNGTSNSDTQYF	TGTGCCAGCAGCTTAGTCGGGAACGGGACTAGCAACTCAGATACGCAGTATTTT
.	.	TRBJ2-7	TRBV29-1	CSVEGLPESGWYEQYF	TGCAGCGTTGAGGGACTTCCGGAGTCAGGGTGGTACGAGCAGTACTTC
many	.	TRBJ2-1	TRBV12-3/TRBV12-4	CASSFPPGNEQFF	TGTGCCAGCAGTTTTCCGCCGGGCAATGAGCAGTTCTTC
many	.	TRBJ2-1	TRBV4-3	CASSQALEGEQFF	TGCGCCAGCAGCCAAGCTCTGGAGGGTGAGCAGTTCTTC
.	TRBD2	TRBJ2-7	TRBV7-9	CASLKAGVSYEQYF	TGTGCCAGTCTCAAGGCGGGGGTCTCCTACGAGCAGTACTTC
.	.	TRBJ2-3	TRBV7-6	CASSRTPSRPPSSTDTQYF	TGTGCCAGCAGCCGGACACCTTCCAGACCTCCTTCTAGCACAGATACGCAGTATTTT
few	.	TRBJ2-7	TRBV30	CAWSKQAGGEQYF	TGTGCCTGGAGTAAACAGGCCGGTGGGGAGCAGTACTTC
.	TRBD1	TRBJ2-3	TRBV7-3	CASSQGTGTTDTQYF	TGTGCCAGCAGCCAGGGGACAGGAACTACAGATACGCAGTATTTT
many	TRBD1	TRBJ2-3	TRBV25-1	CASSESGGLGTDTQYF	TGTGCCAGCAGTGAATCAGGGGGCTTAGGCACAGATACGCAGTATTTT
few	TRBD1	TRBJ2-3	TRBV7-2	CASSDPRTGSDTQYF	TGTGCCAGCAGCGACCCCCGGACAGGCAGCGATACGCAGTATTTT
.	TRBD2	TRBJ2-7	TRBV27	CASSYPPGREGVHEQYF	TGTGCCAGCAGTTACCCGCCCGGGCGGGAGGGGGTCCACGAGCAGTACTTC
many	.	TRBJ1-5	TRBV11-2	CASSQGGGVNQPQHF	TGTGCCAGCAGCCAAGGGGGGGGCGTCAATCAGCCCCAGCATTTT
many	TRBD1	TRBJ2-4	TRBV5-6	CASTFLAGAGGSRNIQYF	TGTGCCAGCACCTTCCTGGCCGGGGCAGGGGGCTCAAGGAACATTCAGTACTTC
.	.	TRBJ2-1	TRBV7-9	CASSPLKDASGEQFF	TGTGCCAGCAGCCCACTGAAGGACGCGTCCGGGGAGCAGTTCTTC
many	.	TRBJ2-5	TRBV20-1	CNSRVGCQETQYF	TGCAACTCTAGGGTCGGGTGCCAAGAGACCCAGTACTTC
few	TRBD1	TRBJ2-7	TRBV4-2	CASSPPGQGVFDEQYF	TGTGCCAGCAGCCCGCCGGGACAGGGGGTTTTCGACGAGCAGTACTTC
.	.	TRBJ2-2	TRBV24-1	CATSDLCQRHRGAVFF	.